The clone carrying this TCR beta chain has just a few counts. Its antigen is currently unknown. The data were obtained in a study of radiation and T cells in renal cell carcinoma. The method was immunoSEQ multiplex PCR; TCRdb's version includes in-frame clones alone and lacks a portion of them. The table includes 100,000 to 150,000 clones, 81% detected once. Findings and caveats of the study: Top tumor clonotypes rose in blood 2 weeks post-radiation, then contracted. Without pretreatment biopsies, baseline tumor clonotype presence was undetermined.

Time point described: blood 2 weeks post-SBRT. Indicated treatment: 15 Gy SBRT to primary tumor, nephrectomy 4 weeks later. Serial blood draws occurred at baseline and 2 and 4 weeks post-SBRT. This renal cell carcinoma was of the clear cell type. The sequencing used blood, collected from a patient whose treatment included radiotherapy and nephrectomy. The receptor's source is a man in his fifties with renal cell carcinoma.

For the CDR3, the DNA is TGTGCCAGTGGGGCGGGGGGCTTAAACTACCTTAGCAATCAGCCCCAGCATTTT. It encodes CASGAGGLNYLSNQPQHF. This chain links TRBV19 with TRBJ1-5; tentatively, D is TRBD1 (6 bases). Germline V lookup: CDR1 LNHDA, CDR2 SQIVND (reference sequence). There are 18 residues in the CDR3. With 8 bases removed from V and 0 bases from J, the gap between germline ends came to 23 bases.